These T cell receptor beta chains were read from a single sample in a study of early T cells in non-severe SARS-CoV-2 infection. TCRdb recomputed calls from the 5' RACE reads with MiXCR, one row per CDR3 protein. The sample carries around 30,000 distinct CDR3 sequences, around 6% recorded once. Sequencing used whole blood. The receptors stem from an adult who was a healthcare worker with PCR-confirmed SARS-CoV-2 infection or an uninfected control (not recorded which). Both conserved end residues are trimmed from each CDR3. The D gene is left open where the match is weak. Some rows mark clone size as missing; the rest say once, few, many or name a class of expanded clone.

d_call v_call clone_size cdr3_aa
TRBD1 TRBV20-1 many SAPRGETGRAEAF
NA TRBV2 many ASKPTFQETQY
NA TRBV5-1 NA ASSWRDSGETQY
TRBD1 TRBV23-1 many ASSPGQLSLEGYEQY
NA TRBV20-1 many SARGTYGRDAEAF
NA TRBV7-8 few ASSFQSPASSYNEQF
TRBD2 TRBV2 many ASSLAGEVDTQY
NA TRBV18 many ASSPRTVIVGSPLH
TRBD2 TRBV7-6 NA ASSLMSGSRNEQF
NA TRBV28 many ASSQIYEQY
TRBD2 TRBV4-2 many ASSQEGRLAHEQF
NA TRBV7-9 many ASSFHRATGYT
NA TRBV24-1 many ATSVGTSTDTQY
NA TRBV18 many ASSPSQGNHGYT
TRBD2 TRBV6-6 many ASLSSGGETQY
NA TRBV27 few ASSLSGTPQSVAGYT
TRBD1 TRBV5-1 many ASSHGTGPDQPQH
NA TRBV27 many ASSSPSGHGFEFEQF
TRBD1 TRBV28 many ASSFTPGQGLYEQY
NA TRBV18 few ASSPSGFGGYEQY
TRBD1 TRBV12-3/TRBV12-4 few ASSLQGTTDTQY
NA TRBV13 few ASSAGFYEQY
NA TRBV4-3 NA ASSQEYTLLFTQY
TRBD2 TRBV5-4 many ASSLPGLGNTGELF
NA TRBV7-9 many ASSLGILPDTEAF
TRBD2 TRBV7-9 many ASSLTVAGYNEQF
TRBD2 TRBV20-1 NA SARGGRENEQF
NA TRBV27 many ASSLWVTGPNNEQF
NA TRBV15 many ATSRDKGAAHTDTQY
TRBD2 TRBV2 few ASNPRSGGDTQY
NA TRBV7-9 many ASSPERLGRGSHGYT
TRBD1 TRBV7-6 many ASSSNTGGTEAF
NA TRBV15 many ATSRDGAGGREKLF
NA TRBV19 many ASSMRDSLTDTQY
TRBD2 TRBV7-2 NA ASSLRAGVSSYNEQF
NA TRBV7-2 many ASSFPLLQTQY
TRBD1 TRBV20-1 many SARDPGGIFAEAF
TRBD1 TRBV12-3/TRBV12-4 NA ASSSPGTGGRYEQY
NA TRBV7-3 many ASSLRVDGESGANVLT
NA TRBV7-9 few ASSRIDEKLF
NA TRBV3-1 few ASSQGYFGQGKRGYT
TRBD2 TRBV20-1 many SARDVKTSGVGETQY
NA TRBV12-3/TRBV12-4 many ASSLGPGHSSYEQY
TRBD1 TRBV18 many ASSLGTGAGTEAF
TRBD2 TRBV4-3 few ASSQDTSVNEQF